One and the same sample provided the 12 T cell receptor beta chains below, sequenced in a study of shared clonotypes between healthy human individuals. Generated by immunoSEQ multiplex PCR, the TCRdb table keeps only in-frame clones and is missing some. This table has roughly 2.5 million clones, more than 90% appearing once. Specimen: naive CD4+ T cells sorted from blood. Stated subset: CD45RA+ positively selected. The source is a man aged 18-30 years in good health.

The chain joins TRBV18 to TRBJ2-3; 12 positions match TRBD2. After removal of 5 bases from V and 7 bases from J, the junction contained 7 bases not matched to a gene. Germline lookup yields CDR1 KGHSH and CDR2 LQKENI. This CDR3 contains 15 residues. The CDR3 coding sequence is TGTGCCAGCTCATCAACTAGCGGGAGGTTGAATACGCAGTATTTT. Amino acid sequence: CASSSTSGRLNTQYF.

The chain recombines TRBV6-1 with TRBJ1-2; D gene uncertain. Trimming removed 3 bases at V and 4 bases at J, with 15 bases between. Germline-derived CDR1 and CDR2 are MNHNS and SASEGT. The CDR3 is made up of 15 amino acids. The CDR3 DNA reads TGTGCCAGCAGTGATGAGGGCAGGAGATCCTATGGCTACACCTTC. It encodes CASSDEGRRSYGYTF.

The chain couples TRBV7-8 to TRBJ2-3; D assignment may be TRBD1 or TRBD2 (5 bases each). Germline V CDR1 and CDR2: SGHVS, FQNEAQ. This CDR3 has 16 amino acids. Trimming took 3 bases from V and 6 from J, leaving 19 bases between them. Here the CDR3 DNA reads TGTGCCAGCAGCTTGAGGTCCGGGACCTCGCGGGATACGCAGTATTTT. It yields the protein CASSLRSGTSRDTQYF.

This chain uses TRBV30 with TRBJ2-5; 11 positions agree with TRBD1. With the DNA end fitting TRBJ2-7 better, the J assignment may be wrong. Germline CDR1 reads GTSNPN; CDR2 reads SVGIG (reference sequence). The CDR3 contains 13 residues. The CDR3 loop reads CAWKGQGADEQYF. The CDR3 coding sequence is TGTGCCTGGAAAGGACAGGGGGCCGACGAGCAGTACTTC.

CDR3 DNA sequence: TGTGCCAGCAGCTTCGGGACAGGGGTCCCCTACGAGCAGTACTTC. Its protein is CASSFGTGVPYEQYF. J is TRBJ2-7 and V is TRBV7-6; 10 nucleotides line up with TRBD1. The germline V gene encodes CDR1 SGHVS and CDR2 FNYEAQ. With V trimmed by 3 bases and J by 2 bases, 4 bases remained unmatched. This CDR3 is 15 amino acids long.

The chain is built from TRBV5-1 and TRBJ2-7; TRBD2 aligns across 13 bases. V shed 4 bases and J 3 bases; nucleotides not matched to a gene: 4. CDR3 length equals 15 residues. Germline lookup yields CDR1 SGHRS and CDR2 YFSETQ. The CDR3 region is CASSARTSGSYEQYF. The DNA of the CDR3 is TGCGCCAGCAGCGCACGGACTAGCGGGAGCTACGAGCAGTACTTC.

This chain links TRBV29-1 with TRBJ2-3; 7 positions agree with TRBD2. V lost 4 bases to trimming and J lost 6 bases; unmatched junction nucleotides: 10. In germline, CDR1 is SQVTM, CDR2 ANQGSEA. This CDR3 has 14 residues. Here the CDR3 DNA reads TGCAGCGTTGCGGGAGGCACACGGGGCGATACGCAGTATTTT. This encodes CSVAGGTRGDTQYF.

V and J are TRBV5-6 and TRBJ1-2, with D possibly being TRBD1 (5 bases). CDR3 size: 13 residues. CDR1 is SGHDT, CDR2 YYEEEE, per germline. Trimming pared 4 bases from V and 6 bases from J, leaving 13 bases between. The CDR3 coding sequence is TGTGCCAGCAGCCCCGGGGGGGGTCATGGCTACACCTTC. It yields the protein CASSPGGGHGYTF. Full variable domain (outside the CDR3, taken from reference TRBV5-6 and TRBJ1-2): DAGVTQSPTHLIKTRGQQVTLRCSPKSGHDTVSWYQQALGQGPQFIFQYYEEEERQRGNFPDRFSGHQFPNYSSELNVNALLLGDSALYLCASSPGGGHGYTFGSGTRLTVV.

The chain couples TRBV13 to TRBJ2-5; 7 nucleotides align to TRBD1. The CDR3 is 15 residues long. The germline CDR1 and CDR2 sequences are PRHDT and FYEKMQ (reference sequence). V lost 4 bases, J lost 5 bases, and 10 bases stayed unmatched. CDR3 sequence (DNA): TGTGCCAGCAGCTCGGGACAGACCACACAGGAGACCCAGTACTTC. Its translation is CASSSGQTTQETQYF. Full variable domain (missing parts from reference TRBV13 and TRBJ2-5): AAGVIQSPRHLIKEKRETATLKCYPIPRHDTVYWYQQGPGQDPQFLISFYEKMQSDKGSIPDRFSAQQFSDYHSELNMSSLELGDSALYFCASSSGQTTQETQYFGPGTRLLVL.

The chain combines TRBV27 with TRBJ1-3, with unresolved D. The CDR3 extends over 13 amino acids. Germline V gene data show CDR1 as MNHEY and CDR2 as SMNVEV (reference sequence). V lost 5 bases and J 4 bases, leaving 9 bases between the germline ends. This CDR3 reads CASSPRLGNTIYF. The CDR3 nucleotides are TGTGCCAGCAGTCCTCGTCTAGGAAACACCATATATTTT.

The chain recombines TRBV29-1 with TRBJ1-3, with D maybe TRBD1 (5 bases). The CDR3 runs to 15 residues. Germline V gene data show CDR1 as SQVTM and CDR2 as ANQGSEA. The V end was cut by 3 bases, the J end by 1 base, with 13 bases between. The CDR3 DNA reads TGCAGCGTTGACTCAGGGATCAGGTCTGGAAACACCATATATTTT. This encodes CSVDSGIRSGNTIYF.

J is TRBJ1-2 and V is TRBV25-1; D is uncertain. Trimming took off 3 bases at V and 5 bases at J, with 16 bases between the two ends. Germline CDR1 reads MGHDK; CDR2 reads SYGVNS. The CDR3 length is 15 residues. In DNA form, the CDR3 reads TGTGCCAGCAGTGATATAGATACCCGCAGATATGGCTACACCTTC. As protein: CASSDIDTRRYGYTF.